Given below is one T cell receptor beta chain in context. Included hyperthyroidism patients were aged 18 to 65 and newly diagnosed (under 2 months' duration). Ineligible for inclusion were patients with other autoimmune diseases, uncontrolled infections, pregnancy or lactation. Reliance was placed on clinical symptoms, serum thyroxine, TRAb, thyroid ultrasound and orbital computed tomography for diagnosis. V was pared by 5 bases and J by 6 bases, with 14 bases between. CDR1 is SGHDT and CDR2 is YYEEEE in the germline V gene. The CDR3 is made up of 13 amino acids. The sample originates from a study of Graves' ophthalmopathy and Graves' hyperthyroidism. RNA transcripts served as template for amplifying TCR beta CDR3 sequences. First-round RT-PCR used HTBI primers; second-round multiplex PCR followed. MiXCR, applied by TCRdb to the multiplex PCR reads, yields one record per CDR3 protein. The data show a few hundred thousand distinct CDR3 sequences, less than 40% seen once.

The sequence came from an adult man with Graves' hyperthyroidism. The sequencing input was peripheral blood or thyroid tissue (not recorded which). V and J are TRBV5-6 and TRBJ1-1; D unclear. CDR3 sequence reads: CASSFRGKPEAFF. In DNA, the CDR3 is TGTGCCAGCAGTTTCCGAGGTAAACCTGAAGCTTTCTTT.